Sequencing of this T cell receptor (beta chain) was carried out in a study of T cell responses to AZD1222 COVID-19 vaccine. Study-level points and caveats: In a largely white British group with more females than males, clonal diversity was possibly underestimated. CD4 TCRs covered the whole spike, strongest at regions 160-218 and 743-854. Close to half of spike-specific TCRs reportedly recognize unmutated variant regions.

Trimming took off 1 base at V and 6 bases at J, with 21 bases between the two ends. The CDR3 is 17 residues long. Looked up from germline, CDR1 is LGHDT and CDR2 is YNNKEL (reference sequence). Comments on this clone: What it binds is not known.

Profiled with immunoSEQ multiplex PCR; TCRdb holds only in-frame clones, not every one. The profile covers some 150,000 clones, with around four fifths appearing a single time and roughly 4.5% taken by the ten largest. This chain joins TRBV3-1 (or the pseudogene TRBV3-2) and TRBJ1-2; tentatively, D is TRBD1 (5 bases). Sequences were derived from peripheral blood, sampled on day 0 of MenACWY control vaccination. The sequence derives from an adult in good health. Written as DNA, the CDR3 is TGTGCCAGCAGCCAAGGCGGGACCCGAGAAAAGCCTAATGGCTACACCTTC. Encoded protein: CASSQGGTREKPNGYTF.